This record covers a single T cell receptor beta chain. This record comes from a study of blood T cells in healthy people across ages. With a J-beta primer mix and a sample-barcoded 5' primer, a second PCR ran roughly 6 to 12 cycles. TCRdb passed the 5' RACE reads through MiXCR, listing each CDR3 protein once. The sample has roughly 800,000 distinct CDR3 sequences; roughly 64% are singletons. Trimming removed 1 base from V and 0 bases from J; junction bases left unmatched: 5. CDR3 length: 16 amino acids. From germline, CDR1 is SGHRS and CDR2 YFSETQ. The sequencing sample was made of blood. The TCR comes from a young man in good health. The rearrangement uses TRBV5-1 and TRBJ1-2, with 8 nucleotides matching TRBD1. In DNA form, the CDR3 reads TGCGCCAGCAGCTTGCGGACAGGGACAGCTAACTATGGCTACACCTTC. It yields the protein CASSLRTGTANYGYTF.